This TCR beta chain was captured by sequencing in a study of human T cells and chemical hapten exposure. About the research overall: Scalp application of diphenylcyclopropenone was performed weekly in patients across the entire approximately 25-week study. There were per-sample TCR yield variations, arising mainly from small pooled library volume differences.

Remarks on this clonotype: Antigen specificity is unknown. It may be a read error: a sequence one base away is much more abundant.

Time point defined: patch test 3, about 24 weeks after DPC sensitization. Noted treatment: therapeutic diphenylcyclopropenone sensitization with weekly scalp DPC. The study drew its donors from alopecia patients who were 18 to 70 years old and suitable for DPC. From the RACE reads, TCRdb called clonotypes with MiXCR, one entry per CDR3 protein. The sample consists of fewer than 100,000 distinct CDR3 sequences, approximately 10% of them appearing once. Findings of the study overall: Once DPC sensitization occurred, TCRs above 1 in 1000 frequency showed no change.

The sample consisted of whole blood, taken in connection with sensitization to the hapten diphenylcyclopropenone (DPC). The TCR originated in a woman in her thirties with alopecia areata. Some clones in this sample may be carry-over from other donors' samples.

The CDR3 spells CASSPRQGMGEKLFF. The CDR3 nucleotides are TGTGCCAGCAGCCCCAGGCAGGGAATGGGCGAAAAACTGTTTTTT. V and J are TRBV7-9 and TRBJ1-4, with D possibly being TRBD1 (5 bases). The CDR3 spans 15 residues. V lost 5 bases, J lost 8 bases, and 18 bases lay in between. From germline, CDR1 is SEHNR and CDR2 FQNEAQ (reference sequence). The variable domain in full, completed from reference TRBV7-9 and TRBJ1-4, reads DTGVSQNPRHKITKRGQNVTFRCDPISEHNRLYWYRQTLGQGPEFLTYFQNEAQLEKSRLLSDRFSAERPKGSFSTLEIQRTEQGDSAMYLCASSPRQGMGEKLFFGSGTQLSVL.